This entry lists 9 T cell receptor beta chains sequenced from one sample in a study of T cell repertoires in cytomegalovirus infection. TCRdb called the reads again in MiXCR, with one record for every CDR3 protein. The table includes nearly 450,000 distinct CDR3 sequences, 25% to 40% detected once. The source material was PBMCs. The receptors originated from a human donor in good health (CMV status not recorded). Some clones in this sample may be carry-over from other donors' samples.

The chain links TRBV20-1 to TRBJ2-1; a possible D gene is TRBD2 (6 bases). V was cut by 6 bases and J by 0 bases, with 12 bases left in between. Per the germline V gene, CDR1 is DFQATT and CDR2 is SNEGSKA (reference sequence). The CDR3 extends over 14 amino acids. The CDR3 nucleotides are TGCAGTGCCGTACGGGGGAGCTCCTACAATGAGCAGTTCTTC. Protein: CSAVRGSSYNEQFF.

V is TRBV6-1 and J is TRBJ2-1; 7 bases fit TRBD1. This CDR3 region has 14 residues. Germline lookup yields CDR1 MNHNS and CDR2 SASEGT. V shed 10 bases and J 8 bases; nucleotides not matched to a gene: 14. CDR3 amino acids: CATALQTGVDEQFF. In nucleotides, the CDR3 is TGTGCCACCGCGCTCCAAACAGGGGTAGATGAGCAGTTCTTC.

This chain connects TRBV12-3 or TRBV12-4 to TRBJ1-2; a possible D gene is TRBD1 (5 bases). The V and J ends lost 6 bases and 3 bases respectively, with 23 bases between them. The CDR3 totals 17 residues. CDR3 sequence: CASSSLEGRPGDYGYTF. The CDR3 DNA follows: TGTGCCAGCAGCTCCCTGGAGGGGCGCCCCGGGGACTATGGCTACACCTTC.

This clonotype appeared a few times. This rearrangement joins TRBV12-3 or TRBV12-4 to TRBJ2-3; TRBD1 matches at 10 bases. This CDR3 contains 15 residues. V lost 6 bases to trimming and J lost 6 bases; unmatched junction nucleotides: 9. CDR3 amino acids: CASSQRQGALDTQYF. The CDR3 DNA sequence: TGTGCCAGCAGCCAAAGACAGGGGGCATTGGATACGCAGTATTTT.

This rearrangement joins TRBV10-3 to TRBJ2-5; D may be TRBD2 (6 bases). The CDR3 consists of 12 residues. V was shortened by 7 bases and J by 2 bases, with 8 bases between the two germline ends. CDR1 is ENHRY and CDR2 is SYGVKD in the germline V gene. The CDR3 nucleotides read TGTGCCATCAAAGGGACTCAAGAGACCCAGTACTTC. The encoded protein is CAIKGTQETQYF.

This clonotype was picked up many times. This chain links TRBV7-8 with TRBJ1-1; no clear D gene. Germline V gives CDR1 SGHVS, CDR2 FQNEAQ. This CDR3 has 16 amino acids. Trimming removed 5 bases from V and 4 bases from J, with 20 bases in between. CDR3 in DNA: TGTGCCAGCAGCCACTCTAGGCGGGGAAAGGGCACTGAAGCTTTCTTT. Amino acid sequence: CASSHSRRGKGTEAFF.

There are many counts of this clonotype. J is TRBJ2-2 and V is TRBV12-3 or TRBV12-4, with D hard to call. V lost 6 bases and J 0 bases, leaving 8 bases between the germline ends. The CDR3 has 14 amino acids. CDR3 in DNA: TGTGCCAGCAGACAGAGAACGAACACCGGGGAGCTGTTTTTT. Amino acids: CASRQRTNTGELFF.

This chain connects TRBV19 to TRBJ1-5; tentative D call: TRBD1 (5 bases). In germline, CDR1 is LNHDA, CDR2 SQIVND (reference sequence). The CDR3 length is 14 residues. The V gene lost 3 bases and the J gene lost 2 bases, with 8 bases spanning the gap. The CDR3 protein is CASSIRQRNQPQHF. CDR3 DNA sequence: TGTGCCAGTAGTATTCGACAGCGCAATCAGCCCCAGCATTTT.

The rearrangement joins TRBV27 to TRBJ1-1, with 8 positions matching TRBD1. The CDR3 has 15 amino acids. CDR1 is MNHEY and CDR2 is SMNVEV in the germline V gene (reference sequence). With 2 bases clipped from V and 4 bases from J, the junction kept 6 bases outside the gene matches. Written as DNA, the CDR3 is TGTGCCAGCAGTTTAATGAGGACAGGGACCACTGAAGCTTTCTTT. It encodes CASSLMRTGTTEAFF.